In this sample, the clone carrying this T cell receptor beta chain is large. Its matching antigen is unknown. This sample is part of a study of spatial heterogeneity in lung cancer. Notes on the study in general: Counts that tracked tumor mutation counts were those of expanded intratumoral alpha and beta TCRs.

A single record per CDR3 protein comes from TCRdb applying MiXCR to the 5' RACE reads. The profile covers around 2,800 distinct CDR3 sequences, with approximately 10% appearing a single time and 10% to 15% taken by the ten largest. Indicated time point: sample taken at primary tumor resection. In each case, whole RNA from tumor, nontumor lung or frozen PBMC was sequenced unsorted. Germline V lookup: CDR1 SEHNR, CDR2 FQNEAQ (reference sequence). This CDR3 is 16 amino acids long. V trimming: 4 bases; J trimming: 8 bases; junction bases outside the gene matches: 14. V usage is TRBV7-9 and J usage is TRBJ2-1, with TRBD2 matching 7 bases. The receptor's source is a male donor with early-stage non-small cell lung cancer. The source was lung tumor tissue, collected at surgery. The CDR3 bases are TGTGCCAGCAGCTCACGGGCGCGGGGGTCTATGGATGAGCAGTTCTTC. Translating gives CASSSRARGSMDEQFF. Drawing the rest from reference TRBV7-9 and TRBJ2-1, the complete variable domain is DTGVSQNPRHKITKRGQNVTFRCDPISEHNRLYWYRQTLGQGPEFLTYFQNEAQLEKSRLLSDRFSAERPKGSFSTLEIQRTEQGDSAMYLCASSSRARGSMDEQFFGPGTRLTVL.